This TCR beta chain is drawn from a study of response to subunit inactivated influenza vaccine. TCRdb used MiXCR to reprocess the RT-PCR reads, holding one entry per CDR3 protein. This sample has 500,000 to 600,000 distinct CDR3 sequences, with 7.6% found just once. In regard to this clonotype: The antigen is unknown.

General observations from the study: It was the authors' suggestion that each seasonal influenza vaccination recruits few new T cells.

The sample was PBMCs from blood, taken less than 25 months after vaccination. The source is a man between 50 and 69 years old who received an inactivated influenza vaccine.

This chain's CDR3 is CASSQDDKGNYEQYF. CDR3 DNA sequence: TGCGCCAGCAGCCAAGACGACAAGGGAAACTACGAGCAGTACTTC. The chain combines TRBV4-3 with TRBJ2-7; no definite D call. CDR1 is LGHNA, CDR2 YSLEER, per germline. The CDR3 runs 15 residues. V gave up 0 bases and J gave up 3 bases, with 12 bases separating them.